Below, 12 T cell receptor beta chains from the same sample are listed, as sequenced in a study of shared clonotypes between healthy human individuals. The naive CD8 subset, CD45RO-negative cells positively selected for CCR7, excluded terminally differentiated effector memory CD45RA+ cells. Some clones are missing from TCRdb's copy, which holds only in-frame ones; the method was immunoSEQ multiplex PCR. The table shows about 590,000 clones, with roughly 96% occurring only once. The specimen was naive CD8+ T cells sorted from blood. These TCRs come from a woman younger than 45 in good health.

This clone was observed a single time. V is TRBV9 and J is TRBJ2-7, with 11 bases matching TRBD2. J lost 5 bases, V lost 0 bases, and 16 bases had no gene match. Germline values: CDR1 SGDLS, CDR2 YYNGEE. CDR3 length: 19 residues. The CDR3 here is CASSVGFLIAGGPRNEQYF. The DNA of the CDR3 is TGTGCCAGCAGCGTAGGGTTCCTAATAGCGGGAGGGCCTCGGAACGAGCAGTACTTC.

This chain joins TRBV27 and TRBJ2-3; 9 bases align to TRBD1. Germline V gives CDR1 MNHEY, CDR2 SMNVEV (reference sequence). Trimming cost V 4 bases and J 8 bases; bases outside gene matches: 7. The CDR3 totals 14 residues. CDR3 amino acids: CASSSGTGWGTQYF. The CDR3 bases are TGTGCCAGCAGTTCAGGGACAGGGTGGGGTACGCAGTATTTT.

The chain has TRBV19 and TRBJ2-7, with D perhaps TRBD2 (5 bases). Trimming cost V 3 bases and J 4 bases, with 16 bases left between them. The CDR3 loop spans 15 amino acids. Germline CDR1 reads LNHDA; CDR2 reads SQIVND (reference sequence). In DNA, the CDR3 is TGTGCCAGTAGTATCGGGGATCCTATTTGGTACGAGCAGTACTTC. Amino acids: CASSIGDPIWYEQYF.

V usage is TRBV27 and J usage is TRBJ1-5, with unresolved D. This CDR3 spans 14 amino acids. With 2 bases removed from V and 4 bases from J, the gap between germline ends came to 9 bases. Per germline, CDR1 MNHEY and CDR2 SMNVEV (reference sequence). CDR3 in amino acids: CASSLRGKNQPQHF. DNA for the CDR3: TGTGCCAGCAGTTTACGAGGAAAAAATCAGCCCCAGCATTTT.

The genes are TRBV7-9 and TRBJ2-7; 13 positions match TRBD2. Germline CDR1 and CDR2: SEHNR and FQNEAQ (reference sequence). The CDR3 length is 15 residues. V was pared by 5 bases and J by 4 bases, with 5 bases of the junction left unmatched. The CDR3 DNA reads TGTGCCAGCAGCGCTGGACTAGCGGGAGCTTACGAGCAGTACTTC. Residues: CASSAGLAGAYEQYF.

The rearrangement uses TRBV25-1 and TRBJ2-7, with D perhaps assigned TRBD1 or TRBD2 (5 bases each). CDR3 length equals 14 residues. V gave up 1 base and J gave up 1 base, with 8 bases separating them. Germline values: CDR1 MGHDK, CDR2 SYGVNS. This chain's CDR3 is CASSEFGASYEQYF. The CDR3 DNA sequence: TGTGCCAGCAGTGAATTCGGGGCATCCTACGAGCAGTACTTC.

The CDR3 DNA reads TGTGCCAGCAGCTTGGGGACTTTGCGGGATGAAAAACTGTTTTTT. Amino acid sequence: CASSLGTLRDEKLFF. J is TRBJ1-4 and V is TRBV5-5; D uncertain. V was clipped by 0 bases and J by 6 bases, with 12 bases between them. The CDR3 totals 15 residues. The germline V gene has CDR1 SGHKS and CDR2 YYEKEE (reference sequence).

The chain links TRBV11-2 to TRBJ2-1; D is ambiguous. The V end was cut by 0 bases, the J end by 6 bases, with 6 bases between. The germline gives CDR1 SGHAT, CDR2 FQNNGV. This CDR3 contains 13 residues. CDR3 region: CASSLDTTNEQFF. As DNA, the CDR3 is TGTGCCAGCAGCTTAGATACTACCAATGAGCAGTTCTTC.

The sample holds one count of this clone. V is TRBV28 and J is TRBJ2-7; TRBD1 aligns across 9 bases. There are 13 residues in the CDR3. Unmatched junction bases numbered 3, after V lost 6 bases and J lost 3 bases. CDR1 is MDHEN, CDR2 SYDVKM, per germline. CDR3 in amino acids: CASRGQGFYEQYF. CDR3 DNA: TGTGCCAGCAGAGGACAGGGGTTCTACGAGCAGTACTTC.

J is TRBJ2-3 and V is TRBV10-3, with 13 bases that match TRBD2. Losses at the gene ends were 6 bases for V and 0 bases for J; bases not matched to a gene: 6. There are 17 residues in the CDR3. Germline V lookup: CDR1 ENHRY, CDR2 SYGVKD. CDR3 bases: TGTGCCATCAGACCCGGGACTAGCGGGACTAGCACAGATACGCAGTATTTT. It yields the protein CAIRPGTSGTSTDTQYF.

CDR3 sequence: CASSALEGSYGYTF. The CDR3 bases are TGCGCCAGCAGCGCACTTGAGGGGTCCTATGGCTACACCTTC. The chain combines TRBV5-1 with TRBJ1-2, with D perhaps matching TRBD1 (5 bases). The CDR3 has 14 residues. Looked up from germline, CDR1 is SGHRS and CDR2 is YFSETQ. V was pared by 4 bases and J by 4 bases, with 14 bases between.

The chain carries TRBV10-2 and TRBJ2-1; no clear D. This CDR3 spans 15 amino acids. Per the germline V gene, CDR1 is WSHSY and CDR2 is SAAADI. V was trimmed by 2 bases and J by 8 bases, leaving 16 bases between them. Here the CDR3 reads CASSERSSNFDEQFF. CDR3 nucleotide sequence: TGCGCCAGCAGTGAGAGGTCTAGTAATTTCGATGAGCAGTTCTTC.